One sample yielded the 13 T cell receptor beta chains listed below, sequenced in a study of blood T cell repertoires in COVID-19. Sequenced by immunoSEQ multiplex PCR; TCRdb stores in-frame clones only, minus some. Altogether approximately 450,000 clones are present, more than 80% being singletons, with the ten largest covering 1% to 1.3%. Sample: PBMCs or T cells enriched from blood (not recorded which). The receptors derive from a man aged 30-40 years who had recovered from COVID-19.

This clone was observed a single time. The rearrangement links TRBV5-5 to TRBJ2-3; D is unresolved. The CDR3 totals 13 residues. The V gene's germline CDR1 is SGHKS and CDR2 YYEKEE (reference sequence). V shed 1 base and J shed 6 bases, with 9 bases lying between them. CDR3 sequence: CASSLPSRDTQYF. In nucleotides, the CDR3 is TGTGCCAGCAGCTTGCCCAGTCGTGATACGCAGTATTTT.

CDR3 sequence: CASSVRGQQETQYF. Written as DNA, the CDR3 is TGTGCCAGCAGTGTTCGGGGACAGCAAGAGACCCAGTACTTC. J is TRBJ2-5 and V is TRBV2; 7 positions agree with TRBD1. The length of the CDR3 is 14 residues. Germline CDR1 reads SNHLY; CDR2 reads FYNNEI. V lost 4 bases, J lost 2 bases, and 4 bases stayed unmatched.

The chain links TRBV5-1 to TRBJ1-1; D is uncertain. Per the germline V gene, CDR1 is SGHRS and CDR2 is YFSETQ. Trimming stripped 0 bases from V and 1 base from J, with 7 bases between. The CDR3 runs to 14 residues. CDR3 residues: CASSLGSQNTEAFF. CDR3 DNA: TGCGCCAGCAGCTTGGGCAGTCAGAACACTGAAGCTTTCTTT.

In its sample, this clone was seen a few times. The chain recombines TRBV15 with TRBJ2-4; 9 nucleotides align to TRBD2. The germline V gene encodes CDR1 LNHNV and CDR2 YYDKDF (reference sequence). This CDR3 contains 17 residues. Trimming cost V 0 bases and J 5 bases; bases outside gene matches: 8. The DNA for the CDR3 is TGTGCCACCAGCAGAGATCTGGCTAGCGGGACAGAAAACATTCAGTACTTC. Translation gives CATSRDLASGTENIQYF.

The chain carries TRBV13 and TRBJ2-1, with D maybe TRBD2 (6 bases). V was trimmed by 2 bases and J by 8 bases, leaving 19 bases between them. Germline V CDR1 and CDR2: PRHDT, FYEKMQ (reference sequence). The CDR3 is 16 residues long. CDR3: CASSLYSGVVRDEQFF. Here the CDR3 DNA reads TGTGCCAGCAGCTTATATTCGGGAGTCGTTAGAGATGAGCAGTTCTTC.

Turning to this clone: An end of the junction does not agree with germline; a read error may underlie this. This chain connects TRBV12-3 or TRBV12-4 to TRBJ1-4; D is possibly TRBD1 (6 bases). The CDR3 consists of 13 residues. CDR3: CASSFYRDDKLFF. Written as DNA, the CDR3 is TGTGCCAGCAGTTTTTACAGGGATGACAAACTGTTTTTT.

J is TRBJ1-4 and V is TRBV7-2; possible D gene TRBD1, 6 bases. Trimming stripped 0 bases from V and 1 base from J, with 6 bases between. The CDR3 runs 15 residues. The germline V gene has CDR1 SGHTA and CDR2 FQGNSA. CDR3 sequence: CASSLARGTNEKLFF. The CDR3 DNA follows: TGTGCCAGCAGCTTAGCCAGGGGAACTAATGAAAAACTGTTTTTT.

This chain joins TRBV6-5 and TRBJ1-6; D gene unclear. The CDR3 length is 11 residues. CDR1 MNHEY and CDR2 SVGAGI come from the germline V gene. V was trimmed by 5 bases and J by 8 bases, leaving 4 bases between them. CDR3 in DNA: TGTGCCAGCAGTCTAGATTCACCCCTCCACTTT. As protein: CASSLDSPLHF.

The genes are TRBV19 and TRBJ2-1; 9 bases are shared with TRBD2. Germline V gene sequence: CDR1 LNHDA, CDR2 SQIVND (reference sequence). V dropped 6 bases and J dropped 8; count of bases not matched to a gene: 5. CDR3 length: 13 residues. CDR3 in amino acids: CASSNSGRDEQFF. CDR3 bases: TGTGCCAGTAGCAATAGCGGGAGAGATGAGCAGTTCTTC.

This clone was seen once. This rearrangement joins TRBV5-8 to TRBJ2-1, with 7 bases identical to TRBD1. J was trimmed by 4 bases and V by 5 bases; bases with no gene match: 6. Germline V gene lookup returns CDR1 SGHTS and CDR2 YDEGEE. The CDR3 is 14 amino acids. The CDR3 sequence is CASSYGTAYNEQFF. The DNA for the CDR3 is TGTGCCAGCAGTTACGGGACAGCATACAATGAGCAGTTCTTC.

This clone was recorded a few times. J is TRBJ2-2 and V is TRBV5-1, with 7 bases lining up with TRBD1. This CDR3 spans 14 amino acids. Germline CDR1 is SGHRS and CDR2 is YFSETQ. The V and J ends lost 4 bases and 7 bases, in that order; junction bases with no gene match: 7. The CDR3 bases are TGCGCCAGCAGCCCGACAGGGCAGGACGGGGAGCTGTTTTTT. This sequence encodes CASSPTGQDGELFF.

The genes are TRBV12-3 or TRBV12-4 and TRBJ2-7; TRBD2 aligns across 9 bases. The CDR3 is made up of 13 amino acids. Trimming cost V 7 bases and J 3 bases; bases outside gene matches: 4. The CDR3, as DNA: TGTGCCAGCAAGAATAGCGGGAGCTACGAGCAGTACTTC. As protein: CASKNSGSYEQYF.

This clone has only one observation. The chain recombines TRBV6-5 with TRBJ2-3; 7 nucleotides match TRBD1. Per germline, CDR1 MNHEY and CDR2 SVGAGI. Trimming cost V 6 bases and J 4 bases; bases outside gene matches: 7. This CDR3 spans 14 amino acids. The CDR3 bases are TGTGCCAGCAGAACGATGACAGGGTCAGATACGCAGTATTTT. Translated: CASRTMTGSDTQYF.